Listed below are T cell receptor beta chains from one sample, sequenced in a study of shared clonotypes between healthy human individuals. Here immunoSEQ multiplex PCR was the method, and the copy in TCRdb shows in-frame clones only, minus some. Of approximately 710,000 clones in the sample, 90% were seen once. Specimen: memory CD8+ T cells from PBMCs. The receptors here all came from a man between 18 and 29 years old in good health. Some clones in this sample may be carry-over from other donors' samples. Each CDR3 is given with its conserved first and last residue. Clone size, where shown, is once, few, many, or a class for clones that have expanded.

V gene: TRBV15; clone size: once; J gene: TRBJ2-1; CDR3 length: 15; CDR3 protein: CATSVEAGVLNEQFF
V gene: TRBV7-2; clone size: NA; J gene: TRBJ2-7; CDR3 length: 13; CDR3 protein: CASSPSYAYEQYF
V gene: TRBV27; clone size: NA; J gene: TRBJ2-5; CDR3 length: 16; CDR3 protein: CASSLQWGGGSQTQYF
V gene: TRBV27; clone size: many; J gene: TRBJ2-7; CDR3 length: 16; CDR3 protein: CASSEIRDRGLYEQYF
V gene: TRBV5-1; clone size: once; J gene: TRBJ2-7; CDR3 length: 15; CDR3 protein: CASSIGGGSAGEQYF
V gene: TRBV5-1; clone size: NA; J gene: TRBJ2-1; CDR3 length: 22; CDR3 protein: CASSDYSFGMWSGADSYNEQFF
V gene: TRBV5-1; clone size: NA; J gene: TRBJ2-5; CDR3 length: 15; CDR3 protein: CASSLEGGGLETQYF
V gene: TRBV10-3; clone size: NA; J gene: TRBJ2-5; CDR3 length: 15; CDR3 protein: CAISEGTSPQETQYF
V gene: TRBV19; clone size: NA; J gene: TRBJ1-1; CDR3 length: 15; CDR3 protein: CASSWARSLNTEAFF
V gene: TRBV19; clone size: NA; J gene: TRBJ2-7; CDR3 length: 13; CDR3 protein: CASREQGAYEQYF
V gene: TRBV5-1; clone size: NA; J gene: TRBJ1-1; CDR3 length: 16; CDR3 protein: CASSLVGGEMNTEAFF
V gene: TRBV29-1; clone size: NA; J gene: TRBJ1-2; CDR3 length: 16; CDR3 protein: CSVEDWATTPNYGYTF
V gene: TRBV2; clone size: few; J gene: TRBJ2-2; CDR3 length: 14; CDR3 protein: CASSEGRNTGELFF
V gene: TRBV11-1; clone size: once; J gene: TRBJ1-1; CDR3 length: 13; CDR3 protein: CASSWTGVTEAFF
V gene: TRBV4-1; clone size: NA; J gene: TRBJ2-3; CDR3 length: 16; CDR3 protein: CASSEVPGANTDTQYF
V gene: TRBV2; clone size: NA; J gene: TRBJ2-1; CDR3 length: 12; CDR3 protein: CASKEHYNEQFF
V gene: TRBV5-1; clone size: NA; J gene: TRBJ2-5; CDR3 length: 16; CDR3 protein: CASSLGGTGAQETQYF
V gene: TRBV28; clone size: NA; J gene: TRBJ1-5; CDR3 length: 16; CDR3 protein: CASSRAGGPSNQPQHF
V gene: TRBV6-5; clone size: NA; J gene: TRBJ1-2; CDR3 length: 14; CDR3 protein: CASSYAQGYYGYTF
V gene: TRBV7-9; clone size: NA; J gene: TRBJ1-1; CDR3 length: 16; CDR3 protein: CASFGTGLVSNTEAFF
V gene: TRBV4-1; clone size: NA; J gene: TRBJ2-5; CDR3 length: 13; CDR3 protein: CASSLGHSGEQYF
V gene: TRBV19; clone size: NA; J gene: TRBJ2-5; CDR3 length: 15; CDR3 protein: CASSISGSEMETQYF
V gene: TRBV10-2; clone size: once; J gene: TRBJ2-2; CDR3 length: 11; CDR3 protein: CASTITGELFF
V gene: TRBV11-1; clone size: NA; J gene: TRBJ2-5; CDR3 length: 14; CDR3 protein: CASSLAGRVETQYF
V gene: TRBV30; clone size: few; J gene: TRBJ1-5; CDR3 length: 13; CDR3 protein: CAWSIGGGQPQHF
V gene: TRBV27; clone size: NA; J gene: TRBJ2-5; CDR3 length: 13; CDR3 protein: CASGNWGAETQYF
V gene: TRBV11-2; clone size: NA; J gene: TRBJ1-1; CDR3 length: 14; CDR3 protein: CASSLTGRSTEAFF
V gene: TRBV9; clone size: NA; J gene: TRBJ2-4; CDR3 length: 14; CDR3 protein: CASSLLGGRDYQYF
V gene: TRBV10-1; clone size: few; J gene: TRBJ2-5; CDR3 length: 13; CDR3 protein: CASSGPRWETQYF
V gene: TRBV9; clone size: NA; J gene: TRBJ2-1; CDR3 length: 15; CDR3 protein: CASSASGSSYNEQFF
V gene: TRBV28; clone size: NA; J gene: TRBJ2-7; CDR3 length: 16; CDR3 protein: CASSPRDLAVSYEQYF
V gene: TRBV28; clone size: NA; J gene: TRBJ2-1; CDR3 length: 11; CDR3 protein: CASSPGVEQFF
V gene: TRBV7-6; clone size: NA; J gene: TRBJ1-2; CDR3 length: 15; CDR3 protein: CASSPRQGPNYGYTF
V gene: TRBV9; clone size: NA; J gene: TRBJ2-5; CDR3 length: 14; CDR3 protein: CVSSPSRYQETQYF
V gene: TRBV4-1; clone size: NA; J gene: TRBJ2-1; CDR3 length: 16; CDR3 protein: CASSQDGQGFYNEQFF
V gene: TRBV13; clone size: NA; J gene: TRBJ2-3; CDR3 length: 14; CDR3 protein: CASSPRSPTDTQYF
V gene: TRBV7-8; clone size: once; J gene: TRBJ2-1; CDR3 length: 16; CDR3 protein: CASSLGAGGVYNEQFF
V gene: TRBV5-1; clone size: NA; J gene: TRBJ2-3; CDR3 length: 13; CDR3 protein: CASSLLYTDTQYF
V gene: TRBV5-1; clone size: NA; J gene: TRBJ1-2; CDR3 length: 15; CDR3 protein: CASTTSPGSNYGYTF